This TCR beta chain derives from a study of blood T cell repertoires in COVID-19. Study summary: Sample material is recorded as cDNA or gDNA derived from T cells, B-cell-depleted T cells, or PBMCs.

Assay: immunoSEQ multiplex PCR; the TCRdb copy retains only in-frame clones and omits some. The data show fewer than 500,000 clones, approximately 90% seen once. There are 15 residues in the CDR3. Germline CDR1 SGHRS, CDR2 YFSETQ. V shed 5 bases and J shed 4 bases, with 16 bases lying between them. The rearrangement uses TRBV5-1 and TRBJ1-3, with D possibly TRBD1 on 6 matching bases. The clonotype was recovered from a woman aged 30 to 39 with active or convalescent COVID-19. Material for sequencing was peripheral blood. The CDR3 region has the DNA TGCGCCAGCAGTCTTTCCGCGGGGGCAGGAAACACCATATATTTT. This encodes CASSLSAGAGNTIYF.